The sequence of this T cell receptor (beta chain) was determined in a study of T cell responses to AZD1222 COVID-19 vaccine. General study points: Mostly white British, mostly female donors; authors suggested clonal diversity may be underestimated.

V was pared by 2 bases and J by 5 bases, with 12 bases between. This CDR3 spans 14 amino acids. Details on this clone: The antigen is unknown.

Profiling relied on immunoSEQ multiplex PCR, and the TCRdb table lists in-frame clones only, not all of them. This repertoire shows 100,000 to 150,000 clones, about 90% found once; its top ten account for roughly 4.4%. This chain joins TRBV6-7 and TRBJ1-2, with D possibly matching TRBD1 (5 bases). TRBV6-7 is known as an ORF, though its function is uncertain. The TCR comes from an adult in good health. The sample here was peripheral blood, taken on day 0 of MenACWY control vaccination. The DNA for the CDR3 is TGTGCCAGCAGTTACCAGCAGGGTTTGTATGGCTACACCTTC. It encodes CASSYQQGLYGYTF.